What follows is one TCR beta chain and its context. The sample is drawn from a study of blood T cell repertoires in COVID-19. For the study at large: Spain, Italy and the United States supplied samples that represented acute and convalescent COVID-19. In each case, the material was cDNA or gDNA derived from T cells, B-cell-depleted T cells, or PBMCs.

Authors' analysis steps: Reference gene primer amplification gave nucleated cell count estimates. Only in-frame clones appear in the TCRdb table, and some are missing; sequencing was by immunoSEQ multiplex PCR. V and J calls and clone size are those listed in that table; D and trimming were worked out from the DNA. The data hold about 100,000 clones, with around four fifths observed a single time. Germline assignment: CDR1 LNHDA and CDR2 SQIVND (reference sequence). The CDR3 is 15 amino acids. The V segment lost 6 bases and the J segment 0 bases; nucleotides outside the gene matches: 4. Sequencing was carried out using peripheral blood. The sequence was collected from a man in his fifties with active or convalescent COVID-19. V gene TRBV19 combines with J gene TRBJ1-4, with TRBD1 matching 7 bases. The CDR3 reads CASSTGQATNEKLFF. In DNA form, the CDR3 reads TGTGCCAGTAGCACAGGACAGGCAACTAATGAAAAACTGTTTTTT.